This T cell receptor (beta chain) was found in a study of T cells in Graves' hyperthyroidism and ophthalmopathy. CDR1 and CDR2 from the germline V gene are SGHTS and YDEGEE. CDR3 length: 16 amino acids. The junction had 8 bases not matched to a gene; V was cut back by 4 bases and J by 2 bases. Duration under 3 months, a NOSPECS grade of at least 4, and a Clinical Activity Score of at least 3 characterized the ophthalmopathy patients. This clonotype has more than one count but fewer than ten. TCR beta CDR3 regions were amplified from RNA transcripts. The HTBI set primed first-round TCR CDR3 RT-PCR. One entry per CDR3 protein results from TCRdb running MiXCR on the multiplex PCR reads. The sample records 300,000 to 450,000 distinct CDR3 sequences, around 15% being singletons.

The sequence was collected from a woman in her 30s with Graves' ophthalmopathy. The V gene is TRBV5-8, the J gene TRBJ2-1, with TRBD1 identical over 8 bases. The source material was blood. CDR3 in DNA: TGTGCCAGCAGCCGAAGACAGGGGATCACCTACAATGAGCAGTTCTTC. Amino acid sequence: CASSRRQGITYNEQFF. Full variable domain (remainder filled in from reference TRBV5-8 and TRBJ2-1): EAGVTQSPTHLIKTRGQQATLRCSPISGHTSVYWYQQALGLGLQFLLWYDEGEERNRGNFPPRFSGRQFPNYSSELNVNALELEDSALYLCASSRRQGITYNEQFFGPGTRLTVL.